This T cell receptor beta chain was documented in a study of cytomegalovirus exposure and HLA in healthy donors. Study-level background: Membership in the Caucasian-associated ancestry cluster was found for around four fifths of roughly 360 genotyped donors. Study-level findings and limits: According to a later analysis, most TCR beta chains associated with CMV appeared HLA-restricted. At a 0.05 false discovery rate, a later analysis found around 15,000 TCR beta sequences to be associated with HLA alleles. About 180 TCR beta chains were listed as cytomegalovirus-associated.

About this clone itself: Antigen specificity is unknown.

13 Jbeta primers and 60 Vbeta primers were used for the PCR. Method: immunoSEQ multiplex PCR; TCRdb's copy keeps in-frame clones and lacks some. The sample has 80,000 to 95,000 clones; the top ten hold less than 1.5%. This CDR3 spans 13 amino acids. CDR1 MNHNS and CDR2 SASEGT come from the germline V gene. Trimming took off 0 bases at V and 7 bases at J, with 9 bases between the two ends. Sequenced: PBMCs. The TCR was taken from a woman younger than 45 in good health and CMV-seronegative. The J gene is TRBJ1-1, the V gene TRBV6-1; D remains unclear. The CDR3 sequence: CASSEAGRFEAFF. The DNA for the CDR3 is TGTGCCAGCAGTGAAGCCGGCAGGTTTGAAGCTTTCTTT.